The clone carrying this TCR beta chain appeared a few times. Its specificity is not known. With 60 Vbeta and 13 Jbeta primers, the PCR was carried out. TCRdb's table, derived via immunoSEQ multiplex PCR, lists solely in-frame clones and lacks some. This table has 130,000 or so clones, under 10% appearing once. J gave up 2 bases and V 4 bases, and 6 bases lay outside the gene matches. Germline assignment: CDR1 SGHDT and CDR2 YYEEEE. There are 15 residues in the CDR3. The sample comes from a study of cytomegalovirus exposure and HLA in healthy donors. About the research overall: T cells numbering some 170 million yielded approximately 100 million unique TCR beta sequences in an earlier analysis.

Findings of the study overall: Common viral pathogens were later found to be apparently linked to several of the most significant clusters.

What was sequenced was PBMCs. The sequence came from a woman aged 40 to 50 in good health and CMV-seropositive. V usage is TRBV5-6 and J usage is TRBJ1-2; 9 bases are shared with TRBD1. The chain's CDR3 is CASSPGQGRNYGYTF. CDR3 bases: TGTGCCAGCAGCCCCGGACAGGGGAGGAACTATGGCTACACCTTC.